These T cell receptor beta chains were read from a single sample in a study of cytomegalovirus exposure and HLA in healthy donors. Repertoires were generated with immunoSEQ multiplex PCR, while TCRdb's copy carries only in-frame clones and drops some. The table has 300,000 to 400,000 clones, 70% to 90% seen once; the top ten hold about 0.8%. Material for sequencing was PBMCs. These receptors came from a woman in her late teens or twenties in good health and CMV-seronegative. The conserved cysteine and the conserved F or W are not part of the CDR3 here. Fields, in order: V gene, CDR3 protein.

v_gene: TRBV28; CDR3aa: ASSPVQTGMEKLF
v_gene: TRBV7-8; CDR3aa: ASSLAGEGNQPQH
v_gene: TRBV2; CDR3aa: ASSETSGTTDTQY
v_gene: TRBV2; CDR3aa: ASRSSYEQY
v_gene: TRBV2; CDR3aa: ASRSIAQGFTEAF
v_gene: TRBV28; CDR3aa: ASSYQGIYEQY
v_gene: TRBV27; CDR3aa: ASLNRDRGLHTEAF
v_gene: TRBV10-2; CDR3aa: ASRTGNTEAF
v_gene: TRBV10-3; CDR3aa: AISDPSGTSYEQY
v_gene: TRBV12-5; CDR3aa: ATLGEVEAF
v_gene: TRBV4-2; CDR3aa: ASSHQADPNYGYT
v_gene: TRBV30; CDR3aa: AWSPSGGADTQY
v_gene: TRBV15; CDR3aa: ATSKEAGASYEQY
v_gene: TRBV25-1; CDR3aa: ASRQGAGGYT
v_gene: TRBV7-8; CDR3aa: ASSSTRTPSGQY
v_gene: TRBV29-1; CDR3aa: SAGGGNYGYT
v_gene: TRBV19; CDR3aa: ASSKDRGKNTEAF
v_gene: TRBV28; CDR3aa: ASSLQGAFGYT
v_gene: TRBV2; CDR3aa: ASSGLAAGEQY
v_gene: TRBV10-2; CDR3aa: ASYVAGDTGELF
v_gene: TRBV4-1; CDR3aa: ASSPPVSGNTIY
v_gene: TRBV5-8; CDR3aa: ASSFRGWRTGELF
v_gene: TRBV11-2; CDR3aa: ASSLAHGAYTEAF
v_gene: TRBV2; CDR3aa: ASSEALRGGEQF
v_gene: TRBV6-6; CDR3aa: ASGGTVYNEQF
v_gene: TRBV13; CDR3aa: ASSSTGLEQY
v_gene: TRBV7-9; CDR3aa: ASSFAETSKQY